This TCR beta chain was captured by sequencing in a study of cytomegalovirus exposure and HLA in healthy donors. Regarding the study as a whole: Because they were indistinguishable, some V segments, including TRBV6-2 and TRBV6-3, were excluded. Through in vitro validation, a few CMV-associated chains were shown to be specific for CMV antigens.

This clone has only one observation. Its antigen remains unidentified. Germline CDR1 is LGHNA and CDR2 is YNFKEQ. The CDR3 sequence is 14 residues long. V lost 0 bases to trimming and J lost 0 bases, with 4 bases between them. The primer mix had 60 Vbeta and 13 Jbeta primers. Sequenced by immunoSEQ multiplex PCR; TCRdb stores in-frame clones only, minus some. The data show about 130,000 clones, about 85% seen once. This TCR was sampled from a woman aged 30 to 39 in good health and CMV-seropositive. V gene TRBV4-2 combines with J gene TRBJ2-3; D gene ambiguous. Sequencing was performed on PBMCs. The CDR3 DNA sequence: TGTGCCAGCAGCCAAGACGGGAGCACAGATACGCAGTATTTT. This gives the protein CASSQDGSTDTQYF.